Below, one T cell receptor beta chain is given with its context. These data are taken from a study of blood T cell repertoires in COVID-19. The CDR3 runs 15 residues. J lost 1 base, V lost 5 bases, and 3 bases had no gene match. In germline, CDR1 is KGHSH, CDR2 LQKENI. Methods used by the authors: Reference gene primer amplification in the assay estimated nucleated cell counts. Sequencing used immunoSEQ multiplex PCR; TCRdb keeps in-frame clones, though not all of them. V and J calls and clone size are those listed in that table; D and trimming were worked out from the DNA. The table shows tens of thousands of clones, with 70% to 90% occurring only once.

Sequenced material: peripheral blood. The chain is built from TRBV18 and TRBJ1-5; 9 bases line up with TRBD1. This TCR came from a man in his 70s with active or convalescent COVID-19. The chain's CDR3 is CASSGTGRSNQPQHF. CDR3 nucleotide sequence: TGTGCCAGCTCAGGGACAGGGCGGAGCAATCAGCCCCAGCATTTT. The whole variable domain, filled in from reference TRBV18 and TRBJ1-5, reads NAGVMQNPRHLVRRRGQEARLRCSPMKGHSHVYWYRQLPEEGLKFMVYLQKENIIDESGMPKERFSAEFPKEGPSILRIQQVVRGDSAAYFCASSGTGRSNQPQHFGDGTRLSIL.